The 5 T cell receptor beta chains presented below share a single source sample, sequenced in a study of regulatory T cells. The antigens of these receptors remain unknown. The study's findings and limits: Hydrophobic residues at CDR3 positions 6 and 7 were enriched in conventional CD4+ T cells of CD3G-deficient patients.

The PCR used 52 TRBV and 13 TRBJ primers. The data were produced by immunoSEQ multiplex PCR, yet TCRdb's version contains in-frame clones alone and is incomplete. The sample yields under 45,000 clones, over 75% seen once. Source material: conventional CD4+ T cells sorted from blood. The receptors were gathered from a person between 18 and 35 years old with CD3G deficiency.

The J gene is TRBJ2-6, the V gene TRBV10-3; 10 nucleotides agree with TRBD1. V lost 10 bases and J lost 4; bases outside the gene matches: 13. Germline-derived CDR1 and CDR2 are ENHRY and SYGVKD. CDR3 length: 17 residues. The CDR3 spells CATSPGQGSLGANVLTF. The CDR3 nucleotides read TGTGCCACCTCTCCGGGACAGGGGTCCTTGGGGGCCAACGTCCTGACTTTC.

The chain uses TRBV28 and TRBJ2-7; D is perhaps TRBD2 (7 bases). The CDR3 loop spans 15 amino acids. Germline values: CDR1 MDHEN, CDR2 SYDVKM. V was shortened by 6 bases and J by 2 bases, with 17 bases between the two germline ends. The CDR3: CASSNRGAGAYEQYF. DNA for the CDR3: TGTGCCAGCAGCAACCGGGGGGCAGGGGCCTACGAGCAGTACTTC.

This clone was recorded once. This rearrangement joins TRBV5-1 to TRBJ2-2, with D perhaps matching TRBD2 (6 bases). The CDR3 length is 14 residues. Germline V CDR1 and CDR2: SGHRS, YFSETQ. V lost 4 bases and J lost 5, with 12 bases in between. CDR3 protein: CASSESGQTGELFF. In DNA, the CDR3 is TGCGCCAGCAGCGAAAGCGGGCAAACCGGGGAGCTGTTTTTT.

Concerning this clone: At one end the junction does not follow the germline gene, possibly because of a read error. V usage is TRBV19 and J usage is TRBJ1-5; TRBD1 matches at 8 bases. Germline V lookup: CDR1 LNHDA, CDR2 SQIVND (reference sequence). The CDR3 sequence is 15 residues long. In nucleotides, the CDR3 is TGTGCCAGTAGTCCTCGGACAGGGTTCAATCGGCCCCAGCATTTT. This gives the protein CASSPRTGFNRPQHF.

V gene TRBV6-1 combines with J gene TRBJ2-7; no firm D call. Germline V lookup: CDR1 MNHNS, CDR2 SASEGT. The ends were cut back, 10 bases at V and 6 bases at J, with 13 bases in the middle. This CDR3 is 11 amino acids long. DNA of the CDR3: TGTGCCACGTCGACTGTGGCCGAGCAGTACTTC. Translating gives CATSTVAEQYF.